The rows below give T cell receptor beta chains drawn from one sample of a study of T-cell memory formation after mild COVID-19. TCRdb analysed the 5' RACE reads with MiXCR anew, one entry per CDR3 protein. The sample yields about 260,000 distinct CDR3 sequences, less than 9.5% seen once. The sample was PBMCs or a T cell subset sorted from them (not recorded which). These TCRs come from a man aged 18 to 29 who had mild COVID-19 (a few samples of this study predate the infection). Cell type and time point are not known. Each CDR3 is given without its conserved first and last residue. The order of the fields is J gene, V gene, CDR3 length, CDR3 protein.

J: TRBJ2-1
V: TRBV11-2
length: 14
CDR3: ASSRFTDRGLNEQF

J: TRBJ2-5
V: TRBV6-5
length: 12
CDR3: ASINSGGGETQY

J: TRBJ1-3
V: TRBV5-1
length: 12
CDR3: ASSLLSSGNTIY

J: TRBJ2-2
V: TRBV24-1
length: 12
CDR3: ATSDATGPGELF

J: TRBJ2-1
V: TRBV27
length: 13
CDR3: ASPGGLVCPHEQF

J: TRBJ2-5
V: TRBV24-1
length: 13
CDR3: ATSGLAGAQETQY

J: TRBJ2-5
V: TRBV15
length: 11
CDR3: ATSRDVTETQY

J: TRBJ1-2
V: TRBV29-1
length: 9
CDR3: SVDLGYGYT

J: TRBJ2-7
V: TRBV27
length: 13
CDR3: ASSLTGRKIYEQY

J: TRBJ1-4
V: TRBV15
length: 15
CDR3: ATSRDKGQGALEKLF

J: TRBJ2-1
V: TRBV5-1
length: 13
CDR3: ASSFNPGTGNEQF

J: TRBJ2-3
V: TRBV2
length: 14
CDR3: ASSVRGGEIADTQY

J: TRBJ1-2
V: TRBV27
length: 11
CDR3: ASRGHVNYGYT

J: TRBJ2-2
V: TRBV12-3/TRBV12-4
length: 12
CDR3: ASSPGTNTGELF

J: TRBJ1-5
V: TRBV6-1
length: 12
CDR3: ASSEQRGNQPQH

J: TRBJ2-1
V: TRBV7-2
length: 15
CDR3: ASSQKAGTSANNEQF

J: TRBJ2-1
V: TRBV5-5
length: 9
CDR3: ASSGRSGGF

J: TRBJ2-4
V: TRBV7-2
length: 13
CDR3: ASSLVGGANNIQY

J: TRBJ1-1
V: TRBV4-3
length: 13
CDR3: ASSQDRGLNTEAF

J: TRBJ2-2
V: TRBV5-4
length: 13
CDR3: ASRLSGGNTGELF

J: TRBJ2-5
V: TRBV7-2
length: 18
CDR3: ASSSSLQAIPGQGSETQY

J: TRBJ1-1
V: TRBV12-3/TRBV12-4
length: 11
CDR3: ASSLRQNTEAF

J: TRBJ2-5
V: TRBV2
length: 12
CDR3: ASSGDRSPAPQY

J: TRBJ2-5
V: TRBV27
length: 13
CDR3: ASSLSRGRQETQY

J: TRBJ2-1
V: TRBV29-1
length: 10
CDR3: SEGTSYNEQF

J: TRBJ1-1
V: TRBV24-1
length: 13
CDR3: ATSDPRTGNTEAF

J: TRBJ2-5
V: TRBV24-1
length: 11
CDR3: ATGSTGEETQY

J: TRBJ1-1
V: TRBV6-5
length: 13
CDR3: ASSYQGQANTEAF